The 12 T cell receptor beta chains reported below all come from one sample, sequenced in a study of metastatic and nonmetastatic thyroid tumors. MiXCR re-clonotyped the PCR reads for TCRdb. The sample has fewer than 40,000 clones; 35% to 45% are singletons. Thyroid surgery had not been preceded by any treatment in any patient. Sequenced: tumor tissue. These receptor sequences come from a female donor with papillary thyroid cancer or a benign thyroid nodule (not recorded which). Some clones in this sample may be carry-over from other donors' samples.

The chain combines TRBV5-6 with TRBJ2-7, with 10 nucleotides matching TRBD2. The CDR3 is 17 residues long. The germline V gene encodes CDR1 SGHDT and CDR2 YYEEEE. The junction had 11 bases not matched to a gene; V was cut back by 1 base and J by 4 bases. DNA of the CDR3: TGTGCCAGCAGCTTGAGGTCCCGAGCGGGGGGGCGATACGAGCAGTACTTC. It translates to CASSLRSRAGGRYEQYF.

The chain combines TRBV20-1 with TRBJ1-2; D is unclear. Germline V gene data show CDR1 as DFQATT and CDR2 as SNEGSKA (reference sequence). The CDR3 contains 18 residues. Trimming stripped 1 base from V and 4 bases from J, with 25 bases between. This chain's CDR3 is CSARVHGDGDLFSYGYTF. In DNA, the CDR3 is TGCAGTGCTAGAGTCCATGGCGACGGAGACCTGTTTAGCTATGGCTACACCTTC.

The chain employs TRBV5-4 and TRBJ1-2, with D maybe TRBD1 (5 bases). The CDR3 is 16 residues long. In germline, CDR1 is SGHNT, CDR2 YYREEE (reference sequence). Between the trimmed V and J ends, which lost 2 bases and 0 bases, there was a span of 14 bases. CDR3 amino acids: CASSLSRGTSNYGYTF. The CDR3 nucleotides are TGTGCCAGCAGCTTATCAAGGGGAACCTCTAACTATGGCTACACCTTC.

V is TRBV9 and J is TRBJ2-7; 9 bases are shared with TRBD2. The CDR3 is made up of 15 amino acids. CDR1 SGDLS and CDR2 YYNGEE come from the germline V gene. Trimming removed 4 bases from V and 3 bases from J; junction bases left unmatched: 8. CDR3 sequence: CASSPGTSSYYEQYF. In DNA, the CDR3 is TGTGCCAGCAGCCCCGGGACTAGCAGCTACTACGAGCAGTACTTC. The full variable domain, with the rest looked up from reference TRBV9 and TRBJ2-7, is DSGVTQTPKHLITATGQRVTLRCSPRSGDLSVYWYQQSLDQGLQFLIQYYNGEERAKGNILERFSAQQFPDLHSELNLSSLELGDSALYFCASSPGTSSYYEQYFGPGTRLTVT.

This clone was seen more than once but under ten times. The V and J genes are TRBV12-3 or TRBV12-4 and TRBJ2-6; the match to TRBD1 covers 7 bases. With 3 bases clipped from V and 0 bases from J, the junction kept 8 bases outside the gene matches. The CDR3 is made up of 18 amino acids. The CDR3 loop is CASSFDAGTVSGANVLTF. The CDR3 DNA reads as TGTGCCAGCAGTTTTGATGCCGGGACAGTCTCTGGGGCCAACGTCCTGACTTTC.

CDR3 sequence reads: CASSMVRHGYEQYF. The CDR3 coding sequence is TGTGCCAGCAGCATGGTCCGGCACGGATACGAGCAGTACTTC. The rearrangement uses TRBV6-1 and TRBJ2-7, with D unclear. The CDR3 contains 14 residues. Germline lookup yields CDR1 MNHNS and CDR2 SASEGT. The V and J ends lost 6 bases and 4 bases respectively, with 16 bases between them.

The rearrangement links TRBV28 to TRBJ1-1; 8 bases map to TRBD1. This CDR3 has 17 amino acids. The ends lost 2 bases at V and 5 bases at J; junction bases unmatched: 13. Germline V CDR1 and CDR2: MDHEN, SYDVKM. CDR3 loop: CASSLISGGVVNTEAFF. The DNA of the CDR3 is TGTGCCAGCAGTTTAATCTCAGGGGGCGTCGTCAATACTGAAGCTTTCTTT. Complete variable domain (other parts from reference TRBV28 and TRBJ1-1): DVKVTQSSRYLVKRTGEKVFLECVQDMDHENMFWYRQDPGLGLRLIYFSYDVKMKEKGDIPEGYSVSREKKERFSLILESASTNQTSMYLCASSLISGGVVNTEAFFGQGTRLTVV.

A few counts support this clone. This chain links TRBV6-6 with TRBJ2-2; 8 bases line up with TRBD2. CDR3 size: 14 residues. V trimming: 4 bases; J trimming: 7 bases; junction bases outside the gene matches: 5. Germline CDR1 is MNHNY and CDR2 is SVGAGI (reference sequence). This CDR3 is CASSSGTSVGELFF. In nucleotides, the CDR3 is TGTGCCAGCAGTTCCGGGACTAGTGTCGGGGAGCTGTTTTTT.

This clone was counted a few times. V and J are TRBV2 and TRBJ1-2; perhaps TRBD1 as D (5 bases). This CDR3 has 13 amino acids. The V end lost 4 bases, the J end lost 8 bases, and 14 bases lay between the germline ends. The germline V gene encodes CDR1 SNHLY and CDR2 FYNNEI. CDR3 sequence reads: CASSAGPAGGYTF. As DNA, the CDR3 is TGTGCCAGCAGTGCGGGGCCAGCAGGAGGCTACACCTTC.

This clone was seen only a few times. The chain has TRBV6-6 and TRBJ2-1; TRBD2 matches 7 bases. Losses at the gene ends were 2 bases for V and 15 bases for J; bases not matched to a gene: 10. The CDR3 has 13 residues. The germline gives CDR1 MNHNY, CDR2 SVGAGI (reference sequence). The DNA of the CDR3 is TGTGCCAGCAGTTACACAAGGGGAGGGGTGGCGTTCTTC. This gives the protein CASSYTRGGVAFF.

The CDR3 loop reads CASRDLGQTEAFF. CDR3 coding DNA: TGTGCCAGCAGAGATCTAGGACAGACTGAAGCTTTCTTT. This chain joins TRBV6-2 or TRBV6-3 and TRBJ1-1; possible D gene TRBD1, 6 bases. Trimming shortened V by 6 bases and J by 5 bases, and 13 bases separated the two germline ends. The CDR3 length is 13 residues. CDR1 is MNHEY, CDR2 SVGEGT, per germline.

This chain joins TRBV6-2 or TRBV6-3 and TRBJ2-1, with D unclear. This CDR3 is built from 10 residues. V was cut by 3 bases and J by 7 bases, with 1 base left in between. Germline assignment: CDR1 MNHEY and CDR2 SVGEGT. CDR3 protein: CASSYNEQFF. CDR3 nucleotides: TGTGCCAGCAGTTATAATGAGCAGTTCTTC.